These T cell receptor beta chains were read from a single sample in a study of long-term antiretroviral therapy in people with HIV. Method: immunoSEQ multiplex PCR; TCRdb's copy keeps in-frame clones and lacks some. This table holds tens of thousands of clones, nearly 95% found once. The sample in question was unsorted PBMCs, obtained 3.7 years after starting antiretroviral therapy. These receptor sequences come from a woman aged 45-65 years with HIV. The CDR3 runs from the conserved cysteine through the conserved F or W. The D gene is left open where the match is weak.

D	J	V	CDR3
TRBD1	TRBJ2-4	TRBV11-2	CASSLVGTGGNIQYF
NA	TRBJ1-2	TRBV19	CASSTDSAYKNYGYTF
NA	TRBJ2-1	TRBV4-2	CASSQDLATYNEQFF
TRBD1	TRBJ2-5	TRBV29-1	CSAGTGQETQYF
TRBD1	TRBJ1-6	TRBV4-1	CASSTRQGGSPLHF
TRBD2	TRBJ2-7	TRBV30	CAWSVPGLAFNEQYF
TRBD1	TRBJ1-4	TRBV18	CASSRRQGENEKLFF
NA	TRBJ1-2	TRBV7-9	CASSLPGAREGYTF
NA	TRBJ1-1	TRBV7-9	CASRSRGDTEAFF
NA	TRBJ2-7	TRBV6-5	CASSTSWGMGYEQYF
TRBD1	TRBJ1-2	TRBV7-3	CASREGQGGNYGYTF
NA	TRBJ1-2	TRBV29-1	CSVGGQAGGYTF
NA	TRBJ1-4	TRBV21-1	CASSKDCGTGNEKLFF
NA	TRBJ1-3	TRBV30	CAWKQAPGNTIYF
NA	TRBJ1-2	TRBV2	CASSEARDGYGYTF
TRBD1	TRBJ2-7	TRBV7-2	CASSLSLLRTGVEQYF
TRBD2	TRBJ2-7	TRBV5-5	CASRQGEGYEQYF
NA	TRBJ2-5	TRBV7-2	CASSSSGVSTYQETQYF
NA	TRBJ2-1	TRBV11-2	CASSPTGGSNEQFF
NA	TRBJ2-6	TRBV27	CASSLVAGMSGANVLTF
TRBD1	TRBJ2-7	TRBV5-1	CASSLRTGYEQYF
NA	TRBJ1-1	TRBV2	CASSTGYVTEAFF
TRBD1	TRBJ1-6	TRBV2	CASSVQGKGSPLHF
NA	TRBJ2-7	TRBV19	CASDGGLNYEQYF
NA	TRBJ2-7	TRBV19	CASSISRALPYEQYF
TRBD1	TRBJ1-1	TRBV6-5	CASSSNRGRSTEAFF
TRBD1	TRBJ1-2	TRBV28	CASSALRDRVFSYGYTF
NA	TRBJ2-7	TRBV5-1	CASSLAGRVGEQYF
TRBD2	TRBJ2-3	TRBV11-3	CASSQRTSGRSTDTQYF
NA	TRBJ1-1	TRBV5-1	CASSLGVTLMNTEAFF
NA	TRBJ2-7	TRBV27	CASRLSRGGPSYEQYF
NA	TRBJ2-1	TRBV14	CASSQVARDEQFF
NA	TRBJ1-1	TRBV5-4	CASSRGPENTEAFF
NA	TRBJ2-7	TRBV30	CAWSGERAEQYF
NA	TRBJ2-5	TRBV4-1	CASDPEGQETQYF
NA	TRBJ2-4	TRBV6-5	CASRGLGEAKNIQYF
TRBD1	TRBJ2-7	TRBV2	CASISGTGPYEQYF
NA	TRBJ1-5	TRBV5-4	CASSLDSEGPQHF
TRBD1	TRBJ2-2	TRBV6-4	CASGPQGAAAGELFF
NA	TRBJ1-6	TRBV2	CASRPPGTGNSPLHF
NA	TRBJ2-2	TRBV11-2	CASSPLRANTGELFF
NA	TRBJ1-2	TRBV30	CAGNRVLGYTF
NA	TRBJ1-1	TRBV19	CASSIGSGTLGNTEAFF
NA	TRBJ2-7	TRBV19	CASSLQGSYEQYF
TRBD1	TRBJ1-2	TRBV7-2	CASSLDRVYGYTF
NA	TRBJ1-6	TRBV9	CASSQGISYNSPLHF